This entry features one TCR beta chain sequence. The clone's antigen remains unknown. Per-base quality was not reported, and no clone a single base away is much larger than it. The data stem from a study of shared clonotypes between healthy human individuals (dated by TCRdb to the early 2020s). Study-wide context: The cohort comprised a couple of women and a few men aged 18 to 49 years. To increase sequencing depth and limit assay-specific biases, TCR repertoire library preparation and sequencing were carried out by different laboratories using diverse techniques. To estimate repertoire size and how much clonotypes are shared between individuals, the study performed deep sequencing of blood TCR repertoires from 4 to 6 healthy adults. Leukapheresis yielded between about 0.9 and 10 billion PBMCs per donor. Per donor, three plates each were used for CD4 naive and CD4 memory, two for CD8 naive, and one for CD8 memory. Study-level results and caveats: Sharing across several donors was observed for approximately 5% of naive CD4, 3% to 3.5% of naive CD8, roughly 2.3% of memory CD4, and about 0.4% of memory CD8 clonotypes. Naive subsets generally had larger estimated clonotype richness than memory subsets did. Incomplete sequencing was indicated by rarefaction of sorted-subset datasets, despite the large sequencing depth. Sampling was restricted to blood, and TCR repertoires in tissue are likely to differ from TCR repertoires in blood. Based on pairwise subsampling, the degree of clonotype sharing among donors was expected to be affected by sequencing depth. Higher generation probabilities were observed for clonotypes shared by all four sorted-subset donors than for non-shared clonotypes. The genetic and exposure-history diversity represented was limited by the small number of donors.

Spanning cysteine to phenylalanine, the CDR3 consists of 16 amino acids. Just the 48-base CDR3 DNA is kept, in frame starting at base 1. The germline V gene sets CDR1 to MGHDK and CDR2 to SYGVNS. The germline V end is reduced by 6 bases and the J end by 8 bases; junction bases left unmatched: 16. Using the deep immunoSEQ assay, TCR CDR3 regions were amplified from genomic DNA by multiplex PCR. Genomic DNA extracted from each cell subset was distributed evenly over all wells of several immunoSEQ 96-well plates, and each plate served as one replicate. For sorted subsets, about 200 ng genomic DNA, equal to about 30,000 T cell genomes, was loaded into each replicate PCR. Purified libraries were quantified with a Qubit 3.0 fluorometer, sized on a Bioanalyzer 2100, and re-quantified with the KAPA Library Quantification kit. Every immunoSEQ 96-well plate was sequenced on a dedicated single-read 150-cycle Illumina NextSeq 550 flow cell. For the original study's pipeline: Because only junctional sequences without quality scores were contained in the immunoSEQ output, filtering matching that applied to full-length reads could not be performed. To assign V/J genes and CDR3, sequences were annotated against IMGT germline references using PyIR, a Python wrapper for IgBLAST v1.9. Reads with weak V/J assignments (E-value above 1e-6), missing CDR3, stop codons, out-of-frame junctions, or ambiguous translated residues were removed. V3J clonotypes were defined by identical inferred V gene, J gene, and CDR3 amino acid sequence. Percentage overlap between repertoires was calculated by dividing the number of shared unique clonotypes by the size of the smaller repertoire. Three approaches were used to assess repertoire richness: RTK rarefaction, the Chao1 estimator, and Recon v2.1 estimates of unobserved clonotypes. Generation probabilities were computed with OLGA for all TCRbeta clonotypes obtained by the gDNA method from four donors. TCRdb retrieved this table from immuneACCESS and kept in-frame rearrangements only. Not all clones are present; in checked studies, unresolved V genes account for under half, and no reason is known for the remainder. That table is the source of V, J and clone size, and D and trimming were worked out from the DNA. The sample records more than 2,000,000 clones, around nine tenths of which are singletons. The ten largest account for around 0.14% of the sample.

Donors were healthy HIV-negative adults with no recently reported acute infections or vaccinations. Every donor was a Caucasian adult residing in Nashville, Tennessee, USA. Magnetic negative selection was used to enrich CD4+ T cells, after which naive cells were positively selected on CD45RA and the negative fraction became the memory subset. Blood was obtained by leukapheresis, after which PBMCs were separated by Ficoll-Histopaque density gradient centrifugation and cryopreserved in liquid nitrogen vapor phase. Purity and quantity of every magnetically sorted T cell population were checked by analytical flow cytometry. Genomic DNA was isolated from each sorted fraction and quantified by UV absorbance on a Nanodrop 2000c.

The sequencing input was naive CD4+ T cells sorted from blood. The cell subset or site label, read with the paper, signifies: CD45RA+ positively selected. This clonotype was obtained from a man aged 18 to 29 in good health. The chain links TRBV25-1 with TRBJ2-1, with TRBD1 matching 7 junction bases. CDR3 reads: CASRSGTAYPVDEQFF. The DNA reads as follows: TGTGCCAGCAGATCCGGGACAGCCTACCCCGTTGATGAGCAGTTCTTC.